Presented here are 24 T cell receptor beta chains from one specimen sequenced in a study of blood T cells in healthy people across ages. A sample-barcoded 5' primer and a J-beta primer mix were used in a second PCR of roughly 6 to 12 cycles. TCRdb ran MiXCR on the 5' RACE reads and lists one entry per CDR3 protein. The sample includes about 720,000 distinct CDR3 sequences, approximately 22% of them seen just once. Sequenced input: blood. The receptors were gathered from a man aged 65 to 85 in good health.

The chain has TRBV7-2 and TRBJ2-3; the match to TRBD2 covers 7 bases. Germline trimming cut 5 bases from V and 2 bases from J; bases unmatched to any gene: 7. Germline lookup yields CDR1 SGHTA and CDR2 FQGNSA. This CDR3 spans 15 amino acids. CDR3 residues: CASSRGDPNTDTQYF. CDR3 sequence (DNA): TGTGCCAGCAGCCGGGGGGACCCCAACACAGATACGCAGTATTTT.

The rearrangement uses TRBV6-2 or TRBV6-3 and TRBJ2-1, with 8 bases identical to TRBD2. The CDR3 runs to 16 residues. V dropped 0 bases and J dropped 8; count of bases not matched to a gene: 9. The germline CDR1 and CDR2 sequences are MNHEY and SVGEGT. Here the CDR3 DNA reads TGTGCCAGCAGTTACTCGTCGTCGGGAGGGCCGGATGAGCAGTTCTTC. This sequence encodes CASSYSSSGGPDEQFF.

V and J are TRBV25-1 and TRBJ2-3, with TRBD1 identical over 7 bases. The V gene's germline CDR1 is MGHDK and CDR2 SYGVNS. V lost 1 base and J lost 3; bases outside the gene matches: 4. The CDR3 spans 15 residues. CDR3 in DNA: TGTGCCAGCAGTGAATGGGAACAGGGGACAGATACGCAGTATTTT. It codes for CASSEWEQGTDTQYF. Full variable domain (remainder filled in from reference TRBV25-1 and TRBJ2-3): EADIYQTPRYLVIGTGKKITLECSQTMGHDKMYWYQQDPGMELHLIHYSYGVNSTEKGDLSSESTVSRIRTEHFPLTLESARPSHTSQYLCASSEWEQGTDTQYFGPGTRLTVL.

As DNA, the CDR3 is TGTGCCAGCAGTTGGGACAGGGATGACGAGCAGTACGTC. Encoded protein: CASSWDRDDEQYV. This chain links TRBV6-1 with TRBJ2-1, with TRBD1 matching over 9 bases. Gene TRBJ2-7 matches the end of the DNA better, so the J call may be wrong. This CDR3 is built from 13 residues. Germline assignment: CDR1 MNHNS and CDR2 SASEGT.

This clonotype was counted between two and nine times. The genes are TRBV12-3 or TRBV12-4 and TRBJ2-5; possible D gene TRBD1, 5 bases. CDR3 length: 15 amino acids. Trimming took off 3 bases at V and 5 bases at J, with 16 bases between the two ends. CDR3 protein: CASSLGLNQLETQYF. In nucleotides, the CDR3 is TGTGCCAGCAGTTTGGGGCTGAACCAATTGGAGACCCAGTACTTC.

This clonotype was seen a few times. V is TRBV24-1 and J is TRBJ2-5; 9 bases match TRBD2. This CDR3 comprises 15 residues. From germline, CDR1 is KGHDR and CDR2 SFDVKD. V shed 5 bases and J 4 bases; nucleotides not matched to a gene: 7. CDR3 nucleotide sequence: TGTGCCACCAGTGGATGGCGGGAGGGTGGAGAGACCCAGTACTTC. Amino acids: CATSGWREGGETQYF.

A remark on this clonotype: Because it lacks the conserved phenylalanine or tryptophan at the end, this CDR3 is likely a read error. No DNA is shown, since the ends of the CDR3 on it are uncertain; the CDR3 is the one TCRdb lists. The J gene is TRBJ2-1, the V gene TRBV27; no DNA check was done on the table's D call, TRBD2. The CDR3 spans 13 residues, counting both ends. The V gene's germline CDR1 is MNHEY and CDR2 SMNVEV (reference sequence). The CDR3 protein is CASTTGTSGRYDI.

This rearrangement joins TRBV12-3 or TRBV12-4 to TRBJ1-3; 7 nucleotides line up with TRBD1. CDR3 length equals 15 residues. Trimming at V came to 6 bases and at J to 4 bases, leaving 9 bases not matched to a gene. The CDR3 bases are TGTGCCAGCAGATATACAGGGGCGTCGGGAAACACCATATATTTT. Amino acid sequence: CASRYTGASGNTIYF.

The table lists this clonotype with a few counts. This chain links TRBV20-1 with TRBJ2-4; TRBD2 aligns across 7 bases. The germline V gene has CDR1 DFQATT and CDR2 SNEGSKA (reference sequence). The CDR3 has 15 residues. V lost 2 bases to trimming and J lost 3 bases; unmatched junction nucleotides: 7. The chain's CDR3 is CSARSLREDKNIQYF. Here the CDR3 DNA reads TGCAGTGCTAGAAGTCTACGGGAGGACAAAAACATTCAGTACTTC.

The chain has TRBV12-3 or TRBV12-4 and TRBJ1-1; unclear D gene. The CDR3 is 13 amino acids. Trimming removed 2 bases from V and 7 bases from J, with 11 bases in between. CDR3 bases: TGTGCCAGCAGTTTATTTGGGGTCAGTGAAGCTTTCTTT. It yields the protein CASSLFGVSEAFF.

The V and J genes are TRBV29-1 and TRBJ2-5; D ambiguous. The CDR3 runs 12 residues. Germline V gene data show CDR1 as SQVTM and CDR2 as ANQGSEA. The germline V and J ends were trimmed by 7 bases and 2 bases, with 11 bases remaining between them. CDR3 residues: CSAKTPQETQYF. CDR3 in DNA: TGCAGCGCTAAGACACCTCAAGAGACCCAGTACTTC.

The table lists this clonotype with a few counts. The CDR3 reads CASSQGVGNSGYTF. CDR3 nucleotide sequence: TGCGCCAGCAGCCAAGGGGTGGGGAATTCTGGCTACACCTTC. The genes are TRBV4-1 and TRBJ1-2; D not certain. V lost 1 base and J 7 bases, leaving 13 bases between the germline ends. Germline lookup yields CDR1 MGHRA and CDR2 YSYEKL. This CDR3 is 14 amino acids long.

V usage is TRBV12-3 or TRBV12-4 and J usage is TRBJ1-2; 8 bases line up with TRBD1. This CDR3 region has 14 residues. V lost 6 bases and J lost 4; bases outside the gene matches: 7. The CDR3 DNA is TGTGCCAGCAGGGACGGACAGGGAACCTATGGCTACACCTTC. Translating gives CASRDGQGTYGYTF.

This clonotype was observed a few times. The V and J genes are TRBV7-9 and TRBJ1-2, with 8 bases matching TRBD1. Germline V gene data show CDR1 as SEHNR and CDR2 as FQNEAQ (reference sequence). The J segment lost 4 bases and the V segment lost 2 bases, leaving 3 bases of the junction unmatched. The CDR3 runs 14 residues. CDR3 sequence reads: CASSLNRGSYGYTF. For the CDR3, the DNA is TGTGCCAGCAGCTTAAACAGGGGGTCCTATGGCTACACCTTC. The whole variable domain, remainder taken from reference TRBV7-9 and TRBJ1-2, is DTGVSQNPRHKITKRGQNVTFRCDPISEHNRLYWYRQTLGQGPEFLTYFQNEAQLEKSRLLSDRFSAERPKGSFSTLEIQRTEQGDSAMYLCASSLNRGSYGYTFGSGTRLTVV.

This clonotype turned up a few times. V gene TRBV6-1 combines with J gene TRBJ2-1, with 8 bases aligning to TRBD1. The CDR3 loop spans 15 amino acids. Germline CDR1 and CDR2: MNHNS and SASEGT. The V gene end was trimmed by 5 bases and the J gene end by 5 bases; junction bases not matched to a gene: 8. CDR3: CASSFLGTGHNEQFF. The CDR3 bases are TGTGCCAGCAGTTTTCTCGGGACAGGACACAATGAGCAGTTCTTC.

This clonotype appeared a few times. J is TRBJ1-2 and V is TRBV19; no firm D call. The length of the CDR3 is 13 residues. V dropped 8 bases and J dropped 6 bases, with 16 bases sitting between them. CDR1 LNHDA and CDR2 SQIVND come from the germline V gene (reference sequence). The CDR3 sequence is CASGVSGRDGYTF. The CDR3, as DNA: TGTGCCAGTGGTGTTTCCGGGAGGGATGGCTACACCTTC.

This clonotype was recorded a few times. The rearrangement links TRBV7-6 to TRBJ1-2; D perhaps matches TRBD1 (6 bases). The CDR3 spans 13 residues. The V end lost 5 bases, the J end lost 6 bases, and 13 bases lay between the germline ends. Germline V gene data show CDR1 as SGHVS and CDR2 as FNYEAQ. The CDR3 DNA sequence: TGTGCCAGCAGCCCTAGGGGGACCGATGGCTACACCTTC. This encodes CASSPRGTDGYTF. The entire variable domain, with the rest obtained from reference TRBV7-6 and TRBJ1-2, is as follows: GAGVSQSPRYKVTKRGQDVALRCDPISGHVSLYWYRQALGQGPEFLTYFNYEAQQDKSGLPNDRFSAERPEGSISTLTIQRTEQRDSAMYRCASSPRGTDGYTFGSGTRLTVV.

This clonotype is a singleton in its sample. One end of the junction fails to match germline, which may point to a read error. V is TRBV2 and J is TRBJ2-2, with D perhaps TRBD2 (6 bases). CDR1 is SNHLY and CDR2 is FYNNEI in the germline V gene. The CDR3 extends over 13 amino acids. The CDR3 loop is CARSPGEAGELFF. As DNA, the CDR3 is TGTGCCCGCAGTCCGGGAGAGGCCGGGGAGCTGTTTTTT. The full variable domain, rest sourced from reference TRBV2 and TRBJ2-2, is EPEVTQTPSHQVTQMGQEVILRCVPISNHLYFYWYRQILGQKVEFLVSFYNNEISEKSEIFDDQFSVERPDGSNFTLKIRSTKLEDSAMYFCARSPGEAGELFFGEGSRLTVL.

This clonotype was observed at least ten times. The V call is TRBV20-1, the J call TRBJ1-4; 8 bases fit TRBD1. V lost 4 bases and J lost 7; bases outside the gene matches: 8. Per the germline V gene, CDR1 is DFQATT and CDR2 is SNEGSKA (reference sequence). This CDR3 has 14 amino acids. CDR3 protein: CSATRTGRVEKLFF. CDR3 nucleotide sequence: TGCAGTGCTACGCGGACAGGGAGAGTTGAAAAACTGTTTTTT.

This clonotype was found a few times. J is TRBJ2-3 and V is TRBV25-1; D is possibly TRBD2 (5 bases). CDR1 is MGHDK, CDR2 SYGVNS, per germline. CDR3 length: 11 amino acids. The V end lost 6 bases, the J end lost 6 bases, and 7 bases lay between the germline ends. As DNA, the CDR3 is TGTGCCAGCAGGAGGGTCGATACGCAGTATTTT. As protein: CASRRVDTQYF.

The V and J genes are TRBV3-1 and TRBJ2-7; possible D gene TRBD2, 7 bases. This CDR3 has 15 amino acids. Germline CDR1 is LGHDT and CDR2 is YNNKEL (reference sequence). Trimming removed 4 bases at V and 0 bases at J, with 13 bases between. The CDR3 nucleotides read TGTGCCAGCAGCCCTGGTGCGGGGGCCTCCTACGAGCAGTACTTC. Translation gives CASSPGAGASYEQYF.

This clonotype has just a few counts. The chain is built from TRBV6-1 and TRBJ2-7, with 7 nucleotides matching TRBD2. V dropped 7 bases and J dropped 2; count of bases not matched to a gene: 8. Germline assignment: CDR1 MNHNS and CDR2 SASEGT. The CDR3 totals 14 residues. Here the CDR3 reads CASIERGLTYEQYF. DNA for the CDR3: TGTGCCAGCATCGAAAGGGGACTAACCTACGAGCAGTACTTC.

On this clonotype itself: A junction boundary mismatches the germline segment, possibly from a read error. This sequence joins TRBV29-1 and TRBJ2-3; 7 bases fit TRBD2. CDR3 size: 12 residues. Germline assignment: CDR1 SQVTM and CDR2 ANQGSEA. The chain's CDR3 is CSVERAGDTLYF. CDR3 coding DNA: TGCAGCGTTGAAAGGGCGGGAGATACGCTGTATTTT.

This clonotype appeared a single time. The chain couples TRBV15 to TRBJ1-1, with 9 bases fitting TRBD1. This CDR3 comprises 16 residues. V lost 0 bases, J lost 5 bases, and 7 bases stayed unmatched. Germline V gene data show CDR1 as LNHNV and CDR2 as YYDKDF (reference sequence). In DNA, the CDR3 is TGTGCCACCAGCAGAGATTATGACAGGGGGACGACTGAAGCTTTCTTT. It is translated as CATSRDYDRGTTEAFF.